This is a list of T cell receptor beta chains from one sample in a study of blood T cell repertoires in COVID-19. Method: immunoSEQ multiplex PCR; TCRdb's copy keeps in-frame clones and lacks some. The top ten hold 11% of the sample, which has approximately 20,000 clones, more than 70% seen once. Sequencing input: peripheral blood. Receptor source: a human donor in a cohort sampled during active COVID-19. Each CDR3 is given with its conserved first and last residue. D genes are given only for firm matches. The size of a clone is reported for some rows only, either as once, few or many, or as a class for expanded clones.

cdr3_length | j_call | d_call | clone_size | v_call | cdr3_nt | cdr3_aa
16 | TRBJ2-1 | TRBD1 | . | TRBV7-9 | TGTGCCAGCAGCCCTCCGACAGGGGAAGCGGTCAATGAGCAGTTCTTC | CASSPPTGEAVNEQFF
14 | TRBJ2-7 | . | . | TRBV6-6 | TGTGCCAGCAGTTACGAAGGCAGGCTGTACGAGCAGTACTTC | CASSYEGRLYEQYF
15 | TRBJ2-1 | . | . | TRBV5-1 | TGCGCCAGCAGTGCTGGACAGAGCTCCTACAATGAGCAGTTCTTC | CASSAGQSSYNEQFF
13 | TRBJ2-5 | . | once | TRBV12-3/TRBV12-4 | TGTGCCAGCAGTTCGACAGGCCAAGAGACCCAGTACTTC | CASSSTGQETQYF
21 | TRBJ1-1 | TRBD1 | large | TRBV12-5 | TGTGCTAGTGGTTTGGTCCTCCGCGATACATCCCCCGGGACAGTAAACACTGAAGCTTTCTTT | CASGLVLRDTSPGTVNTEAFF
15 | TRBJ2-7 | TRBD2 | . | TRBV3-1/TRBV3-2 | TGTGCCAGCAGCCGCGCGGGGGGCCTCTCCTACGAGCAGTACTTC | CASSRAGGLSYEQYF
16 | TRBJ2-1 | TRBD2 | . | TRBV5-4 | TGTGCCAGCAGCTTGGTAGCGGGACTAGCGGGTCTCGAGCAGTTCTTC | CASSLVAGLAGLEQFF
13 | TRBJ1-5 | . | . | TRBV12-3/TRBV12-4 | TGTGCCAGCCAACTTACTCGGGGTCAGCCCCAGCATTTT | CASQLTRGQPQHF
18 | TRBJ2-6 | TRBD1 | . | TRBV12-5 | TGTGCTAGTGGTTTGGTCAGGACAGGGCTGTCTGGGGCCAACGTCCTGACTTTC | CASGLVRTGLSGANVLTF
18 | TRBJ2-2 | . | once | TRBV10-3 | TGTGCCATCAGTGAGGCCCCCGTGGGGGCGAGGACCACCGGGGAGCTGTTTTTT | CAISEAPVGARTTGELFF
14 | TRBJ2-4 | TRBD2 | . | TRBV27 | TGTGCCAGCAGCTCCCAGGGAGGGTGGAACATTCAGTACTTC | CASSSQGGWNIQYF
14 | TRBJ1-5 | . | few | TRBV3-1/TRBV3-2 | TGTGCCAGCAGCCCCGGTGCCAGGAATCAGCCCCAGCATTTT | CASSPGARNQPQHF
16 | TRBJ1-4 | . | once | TRBV30 | TGTGCCTGGAGTGTAGTTTCCGGCAGGGGAGTCGAAAAACTGTTTTTT | CAWSVVSGRGVEKLFF
16 | TRBJ2-1 | TRBD2 | . | TRBV5-1 | TGCGCCAGCAGTTCACAAGCGGGGGGCCAGGTCAATGAGCAGTTCTTC | CASSSQAGGQVNEQFF
13 | TRBJ1-3 | . | . | TRBV2 | TGTGCCAGCAATCAGTCCCCGGGGAACACCATATATTTT | CASNQSPGNTIYF
15 | TRBJ1-1 | . | . | TRBV9 | TGTGCCAGCAGCCGAGGCGGACAGAGCTACACTGAAGCTTTCTTT | CASSRGGQSYTEAFF
15 | TRBJ2-6 | TRBD1 | . | TRBV19 | TGTGCCAGTAGTATCAGGGGGAATGGGGCCAACGTCCTGACTTTC | CASSIRGNGANVLTF
15 | TRBJ2-5 | . | . | TRBV3-1/TRBV3-2 | TGTGCCAGCAGCCAAGTGGAACTAAGACAAGAGACCCAGTACTTC | CASSQVELRQETQYF
14 | TRBJ1-2 | TRBD1 | . | TRBV30 | TGTGCCTGGAGTGTCAGGGGGTTAAATTATGGCTACACCTTC | CAWSVRGLNYGYTF
12 | TRBJ2-2 | . | few | TRBV7-9 | TGTGCCAGCAGTTCTAGGACCGGGGAGCTGTTTTTT | CASSSRTGELFF
14 | TRBJ2-3 | TRBD2 | few | TRBV6-4 | TGTGCCAGCAGTGCTAGCGGGGACACAGATACGCAGTATTTT | CASSASGDTDTQYF
13 | TRBJ1-1 | . | . | TRBV3-1/TRBV3-2 | TGTGCCAGCAGCCAAGCAGGGAACACTGAAGCTTTCTTT | CASSQAGNTEAFF
11 | TRBJ1-5 | . | . | TRBV30 | TGTGCCTGGAGTCGGGGGGGAGCCCAGCATTTT | CAWSRGGAQHF
14 | TRBJ2-7 | TRBD1 | . | TRBV19 | TGTGCCAGTAGTATGGACAGGGGGTCGTACGAGCAGTACTTC | CASSMDRGSYEQYF
20 | TRBJ1-6 | TRBD1 | . | TRBV7-6 | TGTGCCAGCAGCTTACCTACCGGGACAGGGACGAGCTCCTATAATTCACCCCTCCACTTT | CASSLPTGTGTSSYNSPLHF
17 | TRBJ2-7 | TRBD2 | . | TRBV7-8 | TGTGCCAGCAGCTCCACATCACAGACTAGCGGGGGGTACGAGCAGTACTTC | CASSSTSQTSGGYEQYF
16 | TRBJ2-1 | TRBD1 | once | TRBV5-1 | TGCGCCAGCAGCCCAACCGGGACAGGGGCCTACAATGAGCAGTTCTTC | CASSPTGTGAYNEQFF
16 | TRBJ2-1 | TRBD2 | . | TRBV9 | TGTGCCAGCAGCGCAAGAACTAGCGGGGGCAGCGGTGAGCAGTTCTTC | CASSARTSGGSGEQFF
15 | TRBJ2-7 | TRBD2 | . | TRBV5-1 | TGCGCCAGCAGCTTGAATAGCGGGGGCTCCTACGAGCAGTACTTC | CASSLNSGGSYEQYF
16 | TRBJ1-4 | . | once | TRBV7-9 | TGTGCCAGCAGCACTATGATCAGGGCTACTAATGAAAAACTGTTTTTT | CASSTMIRATNEKLFF
15 | TRBJ2-1 | TRBD2 | . | TRBV6-4 | TGTGCCAGCAGCCCCCTAGCGGGGGGGCTCTATGAGCAGTTCTTC | CASSPLAGGLYEQFF
15 | TRBJ1-3 | . | . | TRBV19 | TGTGCCAGTAGTCCCCGGGGAGTTTCTGGAAACACCATATATTTT | CASSPRGVSGNTIYF
15 | TRBJ2-7 | TRBD1 | . | TRBV30 | TGTGCCTGGATAGGGACAGGGGGCATTCGGGGCGAGCAGTACTTC | CAWIGTGGIRGEQYF
15 | TRBJ1-5 | . | . | TRBV10-2 | TGCGCCAGCAGTGACAGGGGCGCCATCAATCAGCCCCAGCATTTT | CASSDRGAINQPQHF
18 | TRBJ2-5 | TRBD1 | once | TRBV5-1 | TGCGCCAGCAGACAACCTTCGGGGTTCGGGACAGGGCAAGAGACCCAGTACTTC | CASRQPSGFGTGQETQYF
13 | TRBJ2-7 | . | . | TRBV5-4 | TGTGCCAGCAGCCTAGGATTGTTTCACGAGCAGTACTTC | CASSLGLFHEQYF
12 | TRBJ2-1 | TRBD1 | . | TRBV9 | TGTGCCAGCAGCGATACAGGGGTTGAGCAGTTCTTC | CASSDTGVEQFF
15 | TRBJ2-3 | TRBD2 | once | TRBV2 | TGTGCCAGCAGCCCGGGGGGGGGCAGTGGAGATACGCAGTATTTT | CASSPGGGSGDTQYF
13 | TRBJ1-5 | . | . | TRBV18 | TGTGCCAGCTCGAACAGGGGCAATCAGCCCCAGCATTTT | CASSNRGNQPQHF
13 | TRBJ1-1 | . | . | TRBV19 | TGTGCCAGTAGTAGTGCTATGTGGAGTGAAGCTTTCTTT | CASSSAMWSEAFF
14 | TRBJ1-6 | TRBD1 | . | TRBV30 | TGTGCCTGGAAGAAACAGGGGTTGGATTCACCCCTCCACTTT | CAWKKQGLDSPLHF
17 | TRBJ1-3 | TRBD1 | . | TRBV5-5 | TGTGCCAGCAGCTTGGTGGGATTGACAGGGGCTGGAAACACCATATATTTT | CASSLVGLTGAGNTIYF
15 | TRBJ1-3 | TRBD1 | . | TRBV7-8 | TGTGCCAGCAGCCGACAGGGTATGACTGGAAACACCATATATTTT | CASSRQGMTGNTIYF
16 | TRBJ2-6 | . | . | TRBV2 | TGTGCCAGCAGTGATATAGGGGGGGCTGGGGCCAACGTCCTGACTTTC | CASSDIGGAGANVLTF
14 | TRBJ1-3 | . | . | TRBV6-2/TRBV6-3 | TGTGCCAGCAGCATGACAGACGCTGGAAACACCATATATTTT | CASSMTDAGNTIYF
13 | TRBJ2-3 | . | . | TRBV6-2/TRBV6-3 | TGTGCCAGCAGTTACTCGAGGGCAGATACGCAGTATTTT | CASSYSRADTQYF
15 | TRBJ2-7 | TRBD2 | few | TRBV7-9 | TGTGCCAGCAGCTTGTTAGCGGGGGGGCCCAACGAGCAGTACTTC | CASSLLAGGPNEQYF
11 | TRBJ2-3 | . | . | TRBV6-6 | TGTGCCAGCAGTTTCGGAGATACGCAGTATTTT | CASSFGDTQYF
15 | TRBJ2-2 | . | . | TRBV6-4 | TGTGCCAGCAGACGAGAAGCAGGGGACACCGGGGAGCTGTTTTTT | CASRREAGDTGELFF
15 | TRBJ1-6 | TRBD1 | . | TRBV5-1 | TGCGCCAGCAGCTGGGGACAGGGTTTAGACTCACCCCTCCACTTT | CASSWGQGLDSPLHF
12 | TRBJ1-1 | . | . | TRBV15 | TGTGCCACGGGACACAGGAACACTGAAGCTTTCTTT | CATGHRNTEAFF
10 | TRBJ1-2 | . | few | TRBV6-5 | TGTGCCAGCCAGGCCTATGGCTACACCTTC | CASQAYGYTF
13 | TRBJ2-7 | . | . | TRBV5-4 | TGTGCCAGCAGCCGGGAAGGGGGCTACGAGCAGTACTTC | CASSREGGYEQYF
14 | TRBJ2-5 | TRBD2 | . | TRBV7-9 | TGTGCCAGCGGGAAGGGACTAGCGGGAGAGACCCAGTACTTC | CASGKGLAGETQYF